This TCR beta chain was recovered during a study of identical twins. Through template switching, a universal primer site was introduced, and the cDNA contained unique molecular identifiers. One entry per CDR3 protein results from TCRdb running MiXCR on the 5' RACE reads. The sample includes under 800,000 distinct CDR3 sequences, over 20% of them seen just once. Germline V lookup: CDR1 SGDLS, CDR2 YYNGEE. V dropped 3 bases and J dropped 0; count of bases not matched to a gene: 3. This CDR3 region has 15 residues. These records were also assigned to another study, of T cells expressing NK-cell markers.

The gene calls are TRBV9 and TRBJ2-1; 7 nucleotides align to TRBD2. The sequence was collected from a woman in her late teens or twenties in good health. The sample taken for sequencing was PBMCs. The CDR3 nucleotides read TGTGCCAGCAGCGCGGGCGGGAGCTCCTACAATGAGCAGTTCTTC. Translating it yields CASSAGGSSYNEQFF.